The 26 T cell receptor beta chains below were found in one sample sequenced in a study of blood T cells in healthy people across ages (dated by TCRdb to the mid-2010s). Library preparation was by 5' RACE. Sequenced on an Illumina HiSeq 2500. The second PCR ran for about 6 to 12 cycles and used a J-beta primer mix along with a sample-barcoded 5' primer. Using fastp trimming at Q25 and MiXCR clonotype assembly, TCRdb reanalyzed the public sequencing data and kept in-frame beta chains. Every entry covers one CDR3 protein and lists the most common genes and DNA from its rows. Across this sample there are 1,300,000 or so distinct CDR3 sequences, with approximately 59% seen only once. The ten largest clones add up to 5% to 7% of the sample. Sequenced material: blood. The source is a man younger than 30 in good health.

This clonotype was observed a few times. The genes are TRBV20-1 and TRBJ2-1; 10 bases map to TRBD2. Per the germline V gene, CDR1 is DFQATT and CDR2 is SNEGSKA (reference sequence). The CDR3 is made up of 13 amino acids. The J segment lost 6 bases and the V segment lost 3 bases, leaving 2 bases of the junction unmatched. The CDR3 DNA follows: TGCAGTGCTAGTCTAGCGGGAGTCAATGAGCAGTTCTTC. Translated: CSASLAGVNEQFF.

The chain carries TRBV2 and TRBJ1-5; unclear D gene. The CDR3 loop spans 14 amino acids. The germline gives CDR1 SNHLY, CDR2 FYNNEI. Trimming left V 6 bases short and J 2 bases short, with 11 bases between. This CDR3 is CASSAFRGNQPQHF. CDR3 sequence (DNA): TGTGCCAGCAGCGCCTTCCGAGGCAATCAGCCCCAGCATTTT. The full variable domain, its missing parts supplied by reference TRBV2 and TRBJ1-5, is EPEVTQTPSHQVTQMGQEVILRCVPISNHLYFYWYRQILGQKVEFLVSFYNNEISEKSEIFDDQFSVERPDGSNFTLKIRSTKLEDSAMYFCASSAFRGNQPQHFGDGTRLSIL.

The chain carries TRBV20-1 and TRBJ2-3; 11 positions agree with TRBD2. From germline, CDR1 is DFQATT and CDR2 SNEGSKA (reference sequence). The trim removed 6 bases at V and 4 bases at J, leaving 6 bases unmatched. This CDR3 is built from 14 residues. The CDR3 DNA reads TGCAGTGCCCTACTAGCGGGAGCCCCAGATACGCAGTATTTT. It is translated as CSALLAGAPDTQYF.

The rearrangement uses TRBV7-2 and TRBJ2-2; 8 positions agree with TRBD2. The CDR3 loop spans 15 amino acids. V lost 5 bases to trimming and J lost 1 base; unmatched junction nucleotides: 3. Germline values: CDR1 SGHTA, CDR2 FQGNSA. The CDR3 coding sequence is TGTGCCAGCAGCCCTAGCGGGTTGAACACCGGGGAGCTGTTTTTT. This gives the protein CASSPSGLNTGELFF.

This clonotype turned up a few times. The V gene is TRBV27, the J gene TRBJ2-1, with 15 bases lining up with TRBD2. V lost 7 bases, J lost 7 bases, and 8 bases stayed unmatched. Germline loops: CDR1 MNHEY, CDR2 SMNVEV (reference sequence). CDR3 size: 16 residues. CDR3 bases: TGTGCCAGCAACCTCCTCGGACTAGCGGGAGGGAATGAGCAGTTCTTC. Protein product: CASNLLGLAGGNEQFF.

The rearrangement uses TRBV7-6 and TRBJ2-7, with TRBD2 matching 7 bases. CDR1 and CDR2 (germline): SGHVS, FNYEAQ. V dropped 1 base and J dropped 0; count of bases not matched to a gene: 12. The CDR3 extends over 18 amino acids. This CDR3 reads CASSLVPPSGATSYEQYF. CDR3 bases: TGTGCCAGCAGCTTAGTCCCCCCCAGCGGGGCCACCTCCTACGAGCAGTACTTC.

The chain uses TRBV6-5 and TRBJ2-1; 9 bases agree with TRBD2. This CDR3 contains 15 residues. The V gene's germline CDR1 is MNHEY and CDR2 SVGAGI. The V and J ends lost 5 bases and 7 bases, in that order; junction bases with no gene match: 9. CDR3: CASSPRGTSPNEQFF. Here the CDR3 DNA reads TGTGCCAGCAGTCCCCGTGGGACTAGCCCTAATGAGCAGTTCTTC.

This clonotype was observed a few times. The chain couples TRBV5-6 to TRBJ2-5; D gene ambiguous. This CDR3 has 16 residues. Germline assignment: CDR1 SGHDT and CDR2 YYEEEE. V lost 1 base to trimming and J lost 2 bases, with 15 bases between them. The CDR3, as DNA: TGTGCCAGCAGCTTGTCCCTGACATTATCTCAAGAGACCCAGTACTTC. This encodes CASSLSLTLSQETQYF.

The chain links TRBV28 to TRBJ1-2; a possible D gene is TRBD1 (5 bases). V was shortened by 6 bases and J by 8 bases, with 16 bases between the two germline ends. The CDR3 covers 13 residues. Germline values: CDR1 MDHEN, CDR2 SYDVKM. CDR3 residues: CASSYDGAAGYTF. CDR3 in DNA: TGTGCCAGCAGCTACGACGGGGCGGCCGGCTACACCTTC.

This chain links TRBV14 with TRBJ2-2; 9 bases match TRBD1. Germline CDR1 is SGHDN and CDR2 is FVKESK. J was trimmed by 4 bases and V by 5 bases; bases with no gene match: 5. The CDR3 extends over 15 amino acids. CDR3 region: CASSSGTGLTGELFF. CDR3 nucleotide sequence: TGTGCCAGCAGCTCCGGGACAGGGCTCACCGGGGAGCTGTTTTTT. Full variable domain (outside the CDR3, taken from reference TRBV14 and TRBJ2-2): EAGVTQFPSHSVIEKGQTVTLRCDPISGHDNLYWYRRVMGKEIKFLLHFVKESKQDESGMPNNRFLAERTGGTYSTLKVQPAELEDSGVYFCASSSGTGLTGELFFGEGSRLTVL.

V usage is TRBV7-2 and J usage is TRBJ2-5, with 10 nucleotides matching TRBD1. Germline V lookup: CDR1 SGHTA, CDR2 FQGNSA. The ends lost 4 bases at V and 4 bases at J; junction bases unmatched: 15. The CDR3 length is 18 residues. CDR3 nucleotide sequence: TGTGCCAGCAGCTCTCTAGGGCCCGGGACAGGGGTAGGAGAGACCCAGTACTTC. It yields the protein CASSSLGPGTGVGETQYF.

This clonotype came up once. This chain links TRBV4-1 with TRBJ2-7; D uncertain. Trimming stripped 0 bases from V and 0 bases from J, with 15 bases between. CDR1 MGHRA and CDR2 YSYEKL come from the germline V gene. CDR3 length: 17 residues. CDR3 amino acids: CASSQDLPHSFSYEQYF. DNA for the CDR3: TGCGCCAGCAGCCAAGATTTACCCCACAGCTTCTCCTACGAGCAGTACTTC.

The table lists this clonotype with a few counts. The rearrangement uses TRBV29-1 and TRBJ2-7, with a tentative D call TRBD2 (6 bases). Per the germline V gene, CDR1 is SQVTM and CDR2 is ANQGSEA. The CDR3 extends over 17 amino acids. Deletions cut 4 bases from V and 6 bases from J, with 28 bases between. CDR3 protein: CSVAPFLGDSTPGEQYF. The CDR3 DNA reads TGCAGCGTTGCCCCATTCCTAGGGGACTCCACTCCGGGCGAGCAGTACTTC.

The chain recombines TRBV29-1 with TRBJ2-4; possibly TRBD1 for D (6 bases). Near its end, the DNA agrees better with TRBJ2-7, so the J call may be wrong. Germline values: CDR1 SQVTM, CDR2 ANQGSEA. CDR3 length equals 13 residues. Written as DNA, the CDR3 is TGCAGCGTTGGAGACAGGTTGGGCCTCGAGCAGTACTTC. Amino acid sequence: CSVGDRLGLEQYF.

This clonotype has a handful of counts. The chain joins TRBV5-1 to TRBJ2-7, with TRBD1 matching 8 bases. V was clipped by 0 bases and J by 6 bases; unmatched bases: 11. Germline CDR1 and CDR2: SGHRS and YFSETQ. CDR3 size: 16 residues. The CDR3 DNA sequence: TGCGCCAGCAGCTTGGATCCATCGACAGGGGTGGGCGAGCAGTACTTC. Translation gives CASSLDPSTGVGEQYF. Filled out from reference TRBV5-1 and TRBJ2-7, the complete variable domain reads KAGVTQTPRYLIKTRGQQVTLSCSPISGHRSVSWYQQTPGQGLQFLFEYFSETQRNKGNFPGRFSGRQFSNSRSEMNVSTLELGDSALYLCASSLDPSTGVGEQYFGPGTRLTVT.

The CDR3: CASSFPGGEQFF. CDR3 bases: TGTGCCAGCAGCTTCCCGGGGGGGGAGCAGTTCTTC. The V call is TRBV27, the J call TRBJ2-1, with TRBD2 matching 8 bases. The CDR3 is 12 amino acids. J was trimmed by 10 bases and V by 6 bases; bases with no gene match: 5. Germline values: CDR1 MNHEY, CDR2 SMNVEV (reference sequence).

In its sample, this clonotype was seen a few times. The chain joins TRBV20-1 to TRBJ2-7; 7 bases match TRBD2. Germline V gene lookup returns CDR1 DFQATT and CDR2 SNEGSKA (reference sequence). The CDR3 runs 13 residues. After removal of 3 bases from V and 2 bases from J, the junction contained 4 bases not matched to a gene. The CDR3 coding sequence is TGCAGTGCTAGGCTGCTAGCGGCCTACGAGCAGTACTTC. Translating gives CSARLLAAYEQYF.

The chain is built from TRBV29-1 and TRBJ2-1, with D perhaps assigned TRBD1 or TRBD2 (5 bases each). From germline, CDR1 is SQVTM and CDR2 ANQGSEA. The CDR3 covers 13 residues. Trimming cost V 6 bases and J 8 bases, with 17 bases left between them. CDR3 protein: CSVNRELGDEQFF. The CDR3 DNA sequence: TGCAGCGTCAACAGAGAACTAGGGGATGAGCAGTTCTTC.

The CDR3 DNA is TGTGCCACCAGTGAAACCGGGACAGCCGCCTATACGCAGTATTTT. It translates to CATSETGTAAYTQYF. This chain links TRBV24-1 with TRBJ2-3, with TRBD1 matching 7 bases. V shed 4 bases, J shed 7 bases, and the junction held 10 bases outside the gene matches. The CDR3 contains 15 residues. Per germline, CDR1 KGHDR and CDR2 SFDVKD.

The V gene is TRBV2, the J gene TRBJ2-3; tentatively, D is TRBD1 or TRBD2 (5 bases each). The CDR3 is 14 residues long. Germline V gene sequence: CDR1 SNHLY, CDR2 FYNNEI. Trimming pared 8 bases from V and 6 bases from J, leaving 18 bases between. The CDR3 sequence: CASPGTPVRDTQYF. CDR3 in DNA: TGTGCCAGCCCCGGGACCCCCGTGAGGGATACGCAGTATTTT. Looking up the rest from reference TRBV2 and TRBJ2-3 gives the full variable domain: EPEVTQTPSHQVTQMGQEVILRCVPISNHLYFYWYRQILGQKVEFLVSFYNNEISEKSEIFDDQFSVERPDGSNFTLKIRSTKLEDSAMYFCASPGTPVRDTQYFGPGTRLTVL.

The rearrangement joins TRBV6-5 to TRBJ2-7; 9 nucleotides match TRBD2. Germline loops: CDR1 MNHEY, CDR2 SVGAGI. This CDR3 has 14 amino acids. V lost 7 bases, J lost 2 bases, and 6 bases stayed unmatched. In DNA, the CDR3 is TGTGCCAGCAATCCTAGCGGGATAACCTACGAGCAGTACTTC. It yields the protein CASNPSGITYEQYF.

The CDR3 here is CATSDRVVRGRTDTQYF. CDR3 bases: TGTGCCACCAGTGACCGGGTCGTTCGGGGTAGGACAGATACGCAGTATTTT. The chain joins TRBV24-1 to TRBJ2-3; perhaps TRBD2 as D (5 bases). Germline CDR1 KGHDR, CDR2 SFDVKD. The CDR3 spans 17 residues. Trimming left V 4 bases short and J 3 bases short, with 19 bases between.

This clonotype was seen only a few times. The V call is TRBV29-1, the J call TRBJ1-2; D might be TRBD1 (6 bases). V lost 5 bases and J 7 bases, leaving 14 bases between the germline ends. This CDR3 has 12 amino acids. Germline CDR1 and CDR2: SQVTM and ANQGSEA. DNA of the CDR3: TGCAGCGTTTACGCAGGGGAGGGTGGCTACACCTTC. As protein: CSVYAGEGGYTF.

The chain has TRBV20-1 and TRBJ2-5; 8 nucleotides line up with TRBD2. This CDR3 spans 13 amino acids. The germline V gene has CDR1 DFQATT and CDR2 SNEGSKA (reference sequence). Trimming removed 5 bases from V and 1 base from J; junction bases left unmatched: 3. The CDR3 nucleotides read TGCAGTGCTCCCCGGGAGGGCCAAGAGACCCAGTACTTC. Protein product: CSAPREGQETQYF.

In this sample, this clonotype turned up a few times. V is TRBV29-1 and J is TRBJ2-3, with D possibly TRBD2 on 5 matching bases. This CDR3 has 14 amino acids. Germline CDR1 is SQVTM and CDR2 is ANQGSEA. Trimming took off 4 bases at V and 1 base at J, with 12 bases between the two ends. CDR3 protein: CSVALGVGTDTQYF. The DNA of the CDR3 is TGCAGCGTTGCACTAGGAGTCGGCACAGATACGCAGTATTTT.

A few counts support this clonotype. The V and J genes are TRBV29-1 and TRBJ2-2, with D possibly matching TRBD2 (5 bases). The V end lost 0 bases, the J end lost 4 bases, and 6 bases lay between the germline ends. The CDR3 runs 13 residues. Germline CDR1 and CDR2: SQVTM and ANQGSEA. CDR3 nucleotides: TGCAGCGTTGAAGACGGGATCACCGGGGAGCTGTTTTTT. Its translation is CSVEDGITGELFF.